This is a list of T cell receptor beta chains from one sample in a study of T-cell memory formation after mild COVID-19. TCRdb analysed the 5' RACE reads with MiXCR anew, one entry per CDR3 protein. Of 150,000 to 200,000 distinct CDR3 sequences detected, less than 40% appear once; the ten largest clones hold about 11%. Sequences were obtained from PBMCs or a T cell subset sorted from them (not recorded which). Source of these receptors: an adult woman who had mild COVID-19 (a few samples of this study predate the infection). Cell type and time point are not known. Both conserved end residues are part of each CDR3. The D gene is left open where the match is weak. Rows give clone size only sometimes, using once, few, many, or a class for an expanded clone.

j_call: TRBJ2-3; clone_size: NA; v_call: TRBV3-1; d_call: NA; cdr3_aa: CASSVGGVGTDTQYF
j_call: TRBJ2-3; clone_size: few; v_call: TRBV7-2; d_call: TRBD2; cdr3_aa: CASRSGTSVTDTQYF
j_call: TRBJ2-3; clone_size: NA; v_call: TRBV7-8; d_call: TRBD2; cdr3_aa: CASSPVSGMDTQYF
j_call: TRBJ2-5; clone_size: NA; v_call: TRBV5-6; d_call: TRBD1; cdr3_aa: CASTMPGATGGGGETQYF
j_call: TRBJ1-2; clone_size: NA; v_call: TRBV7-8; d_call: NA; cdr3_aa: CASSLSRWTYHGYTF
j_call: TRBJ2-1; clone_size: NA; v_call: TRBV30; d_call: TRBD2; cdr3_aa: CAWSGGTSGGSEQFF
j_call: TRBJ2-2; clone_size: NA; v_call: TRBV10-3; d_call: NA; cdr3_aa: CATGTENTGELFF
j_call: TRBJ2-4; clone_size: many; v_call: TRBV9; d_call: NA; cdr3_aa: CASSVESESIQYF
j_call: TRBJ1-5; clone_size: NA; v_call: TRBV6-2/TRBV6-3; d_call: TRBD1; cdr3_aa: CASRRTGRVNQPQHF
j_call: TRBJ2-3; clone_size: NA; v_call: TRBV7-9; d_call: NA; cdr3_aa: CASSSLKQGLQFFTSTDTQYF
j_call: TRBJ1-4; clone_size: few; v_call: TRBV30; d_call: TRBD1; cdr3_aa: CAWSRQGLNEKLFF
j_call: TRBJ2-5; clone_size: NA; v_call: TRBV28; d_call: NA; cdr3_aa: CASSSASGLSETQYF
j_call: TRBJ1-2; clone_size: NA; v_call: TRBV11-2; d_call: NA; cdr3_aa: CASSSLARQTYGYTF
j_call: TRBJ1-1; clone_size: NA; v_call: TRBV24-1; d_call: NA; cdr3_aa: CATSDDRNTEAFF
j_call: TRBJ2-1; clone_size: NA; v_call: TRBV2; d_call: NA; cdr3_aa: CASREILTSSYNEQFF
j_call: TRBJ2-5; clone_size: NA; v_call: TRBV24-1; d_call: NA; cdr3_aa: CATSDPGQVVKTQYF
j_call: TRBJ2-7; clone_size: NA; v_call: TRBV23-1; d_call: NA; cdr3_aa: CASNQGGARYEQYF
j_call: TRBJ1-2; clone_size: NA; v_call: TRBV2; d_call: NA; cdr3_aa: CASSEWQGYGYTF
j_call: TRBJ2-2; clone_size: few; v_call: TRBV7-6; d_call: TRBD2; cdr3_aa: CASSPLRLAGGPNTGELFF
j_call: TRBJ2-3; clone_size: NA; v_call: TRBV7-3; d_call: TRBD2; cdr3_aa: CASSFGTSGATDTQYF
j_call: TRBJ1-2; clone_size: NA; v_call: TRBV7-3; d_call: TRBD1; cdr3_aa: CASSPDRTGGGYTF
j_call: TRBJ1-1; clone_size: few; v_call: TRBV4-2; d_call: NA; cdr3_aa: CASSQGYGGAEAFF
j_call: TRBJ2-2; clone_size: few; v_call: TRBV5-1; d_call: NA; cdr3_aa: CASSGGDTTGELFF
j_call: TRBJ2-7; clone_size: few; v_call: TRBV11-2; d_call: TRBD2; cdr3_aa: CASSLPGLAGREQYF
j_call: TRBJ2-3; clone_size: NA; v_call: TRBV5-1; d_call: NA; cdr3_aa: CATKDGGTQYF
j_call: TRBJ2-7; clone_size: NA; v_call: TRBV18; d_call: NA; cdr3_aa: CASSAAEGAVYEQYF
j_call: TRBJ2-3; clone_size: NA; v_call: TRBV5-1; d_call: TRBD2; cdr3_aa: CASSLPSGRYADTQYF
j_call: TRBJ2-1; clone_size: few; v_call: TRBV24-1; d_call: NA; cdr3_aa: CATSDSQGYNVEQFF
j_call: TRBJ2-6; clone_size: many; v_call: TRBV18; d_call: TRBD1; cdr3_aa: CASSPRTGSLSGANVLTF
j_call: TRBJ1-4; clone_size: few; v_call: TRBV20-1; d_call: NA; cdr3_aa: CSIMTADNEKLFF
j_call: TRBJ2-7; clone_size: few; v_call: TRBV20-1; d_call: NA; cdr3_aa: CSARGTTHEQYF
j_call: TRBJ2-5; clone_size: NA; v_call: TRBV20-1; d_call: TRBD2; cdr3_aa: CSARDPRLAGGPREETQYF
j_call: TRBJ1-2; clone_size: many; v_call: TRBV20-1; d_call: NA; cdr3_aa: CSASGNSGYTF
j_call: TRBJ2-1; clone_size: NA; v_call: TRBV7-9; d_call: NA; cdr3_aa: CASSGAGNTYNEQFF
j_call: TRBJ2-1; clone_size: many; v_call: TRBV24-1; d_call: TRBD1; cdr3_aa: CATSDHRGWERNEQFF
j_call: TRBJ1-2; clone_size: NA; v_call: TRBV12-3/TRBV12-4; d_call: TRBD1; cdr3_aa: CASSLYPTGANYGYTF
j_call: TRBJ1-1; clone_size: once; v_call: TRBV12-3/TRBV12-4; d_call: NA; cdr3_aa: CASSLVRGVENTEAFF
j_call: TRBJ2-1; clone_size: NA; v_call: TRBV7-2; d_call: TRBD2; cdr3_aa: CASSLWSGAEQFF
j_call: TRBJ2-1; clone_size: NA; v_call: TRBV19; d_call: NA; cdr3_aa: CASSSLDWGSYNEQFF
j_call: TRBJ1-4; clone_size: NA; v_call: TRBV7-2; d_call: NA; cdr3_aa: CASSSPPAKLFF
j_call: TRBJ1-6; clone_size: NA; v_call: TRBV20-1; d_call: NA; cdr3_aa: CSARYQGRENSPLHF
j_call: TRBJ1-2; clone_size: few; v_call: TRBV12-3/TRBV12-4; d_call: TRBD1; cdr3_aa: CASSTTGDYGYTF
j_call: TRBJ1-4; clone_size: NA; v_call: TRBV5-1; d_call: TRBD1; cdr3_aa: CASSHRDSNEKLFF
j_call: TRBJ2-1; clone_size: NA; v_call: TRBV7-8; d_call: NA; cdr3_aa: CASSLEVGGPGDEQFF
j_call: TRBJ2-7; clone_size: NA; v_call: TRBV7-3; d_call: NA; cdr3_aa: CALLRDEQYF
j_call: TRBJ2-7; clone_size: many; v_call: TRBV20-1; d_call: TRBD2; cdr3_aa: CSANPSGSSYEQYF
j_call: TRBJ1-6; clone_size: NA; v_call: TRBV6-6; d_call: TRBD1; cdr3_aa: CASSPPRTGTNSPLHF
j_call: TRBJ2-3; clone_size: few; v_call: TRBV12-3/TRBV12-4; d_call: TRBD1; cdr3_aa: CASSFTGTGVDTQYF
j_call: TRBJ1-5; clone_size: few; v_call: TRBV5-1; d_call: NA; cdr3_aa: CASSLGGVRNQPQHF
j_call: TRBJ2-3; clone_size: NA; v_call: TRBV5-1; d_call: TRBD2; cdr3_aa: CASSPGLGITDTQYF
j_call: TRBJ2-1; clone_size: NA; v_call: TRBV3-1; d_call: TRBD2; cdr3_aa: CASSQDEREGYNEQFF
j_call: TRBJ2-1; clone_size: many; v_call: TRBV7-9; d_call: NA; cdr3_aa: CASSSNEQFF
j_call: TRBJ1-1; clone_size: NA; v_call: TRBV6-2/TRBV6-3; d_call: TRBD1; cdr3_aa: CASSSTGTGGYTEAFF
j_call: TRBJ1-6; clone_size: few; v_call: TRBV5-1; d_call: TRBD1; cdr3_aa: CASSPPLNRGNNSPLHF
j_call: TRBJ2-2; clone_size: NA; v_call: TRBV20-1; d_call: NA; cdr3_aa: CSAYRPSNTGELFF